The rows below give T cell receptor beta chains drawn from one sample of a study of blood T cell repertoires in COVID-19. Sequenced by immunoSEQ multiplex PCR; TCRdb stores in-frame clones only, minus some. Of about 59,000 clones listed, 80% to 95% are singletons. Sequencing input: peripheral blood. These receptors all stem from an elderly man with acute or convalescent COVID-19. The CDR3 runs from the conserved cysteine through the conserved F or W. Each record gives: D gene, V gene, J gene, clone size, CDR3 protein, CDR3 DNA. A D gene is named only where the DNA matches it firmly. Size tells how often a clone was seen (once, few, many) or the class of an expanded clone, and some rows leave it out.

TRBD1,TRBV2,TRBJ2-3,NA,CATRTGTRTDTQYF,TGTGCCACCCGGACAGGGACGCGCACAGATACGCAGTATTTT
TRBD1,TRBV3-1/TRBV3-2,TRBJ1-1,NA,CASSQDPGQGGTEAFF,TGTGCCAGCAGCCAAGACCCCGGACAGGGAGGCACTGAAGCTTTCTTT
NA,TRBV2,TRBJ1-2,once,CASSEEGLDGYTF,TGTGCCAGCAGTGAAGAGGGGTTGGATGGCTACACCTTC
TRBD1,TRBV7-8,TRBJ2-6,NA,CASSPRDRAYSGANVLTF,TGTGCCAGCAGCCCCCGGGACAGGGCTTACTCTGGGGCCAACGTCCTGACTTTC
NA,TRBV24-1,TRBJ2-5,once,CATSFAGASGETQYF,TGTGCCACCAGTTTCGCGGGGGCATCCGGAGAGACCCAGTACTTC
NA,TRBV5-8,TRBJ1-6,NA,CASSLAKRRLDKDNSPLHF,TGTGCCAGCAGCTTGGCCAAGAGACGTTTAGACAAGGATAATTCACCCCTCCACTTT
TRBD1,TRBV11-2,TRBJ1-1,NA,CASSIRGQPNTEAFF,TGTGCCAGCAGCATCCGGGGACAGCCGAACACTGAAGCTTTCTTT
TRBD2,TRBV29-1,TRBJ2-5,NA,CSVGGLLGRWQETQYF,TGCAGCGTGGGGGGGTTATTGGGACGGTGGCAAGAGACCCAGTACTTC
TRBD2,TRBV20-1,TRBJ2-1,once,CSASRGGDNEQFF,TGCAGTGCTAGTCGCGGGGGGGACAATGAGCAGTTCTTC
NA,TRBV5-4,TRBJ2-2,many,CASSLEAGELFF,TGTGCCAGCAGCTTAGAGGCCGGGGAGCTGTTTTTT
NA,TRBV6-5,TRBJ2-3,NA,CASKLGAGGTDTQYF,TGTGCCAGCAAATTGGGGGCGGGAGGCACAGATACGCAGTATTTT
NA,TRBV7-3,TRBJ2-2,few,CASSLIGSNTGELFF,TGTGCCAGCAGCTTAATCGGGTCGAACACCGGGGAGCTGTTTTTT
NA,TRBV24-1,TRBJ1-4,NA,CATSDFEKLFF,TGTGCCACCAGTGACTTTGAAAAACTGTTTTTT
NA,TRBV12-3/TRBV12-4,TRBJ1-6,once,CASSPRGNSPLHF,TGTGCCAGCAGCCCTCGGGGGAATTCACCCCTCCACTTT
NA,TRBV19,TRBJ1-6,NA,CATSAGPVSPLHF,TGTGCGACCTCGGCGGGCCCAGTTTCACCCCTCCACTTT
NA,TRBV5-1,TRBJ1-1,NA,CASSHSPGRPSEAFF,TGCGCCAGCAGCCACTCCCCAGGGCGGCCTTCTGAAGCTTTCTTT
TRBD2,TRBV5-1,TRBJ2-2,NA,CASSSPTSGITGELFF,TGCGCCAGCAGCAGTCCCACTAGCGGTATAACCGGGGAGCTGTTTTTT
NA,TRBV7-8,TRBJ2-1,NA,CASSLKGSSSYNEQFF,TGTGCCAGCAGCTTAAAGGGGTCAAGCTCCTACAATGAGCAGTTCTTC
TRBD1,TRBV4-2,TRBJ2-2,NA,CASSQEWDRPGELFF,TGTGCCAGCAGCCAAGAGTGGGACAGGCCCGGGGAGCTGTTTTTT
TRBD1,TRBV7-2,TRBJ2-3,NA,CASSLAGQSADTQYF,TGTGCCAGCAGCTTAGCGGGACAGTCCGCAGATACGCAGTATTTT
NA,TRBV14,TRBJ2-7,NA,CASSQGAVTYEQYF,TGTGCCAGCAGCCAAGGCGCGGTGACCTACGAGCAGTACTTC
NA,TRBV2,TRBJ2-7,NA,CASSAGDASYEQYF,TGTGCCAGCAGTGCAGGGGACGCCTCCTACGAGCAGTACTTC
TRBD1,TRBV7-8,TRBJ2-5,NA,CASSLGTGGETQYF,TGTGCCAGCAGCTTAGGGACAGGGGGAGAGACCCAGTACTTC
NA,TRBV3-1/TRBV3-2,TRBJ2-1,NA,CASSQTGSGWNDEQFF,TGTGCCAGCAGCCAAACGGGGAGTGGATGGAACGATGAGCAGTTCTTC
TRBD1,TRBV10-3,TRBJ2-7,NA,CATVSRGTGRLSEQYF,TGTGCCACAGTCTCCCGGGGGACAGGGAGGTTAAGCGAGCAGTACTTC
NA,TRBV12-3/TRBV12-4,TRBJ2-1,NA,CASSPRTREQFF,TGTGCCAGCAGCCCTCGGACTCGAGAGCAGTTCTTC
TRBD1,TRBV6-1,TRBJ2-5,once,CASSEGTGWQETQYF,TGTGCCAGCAGTGAGGGGACAGGGTGGCAAGAGACCCAGTACTTC
NA,TRBV21-1,TRBJ1-1,NA,CASSKVWAANMNTEAFF,TGTGCCAGCAGCAAAGTTTGGGCAGCCAACATGAACACTGAAGCTTTCTTT
NA,TRBV5-4,TRBJ1-2,NA,CASRSQGIDYGYTF,TGTGCCAGCAGATCGCAGGGGATTGACTATGGCTACACCTTC
NA,TRBV5-1,TRBJ2-3,few,CASSLGDRAGRADTQYF,TGCGCCAGCAGCTTGGGGGATCGGGCGGGCCGCGCAGATACGCAGTATTTT
NA,TRBV10-3,TRBJ1-4,once,CATTAGVGEKLFF,TGTGCCACAACTGCAGGGGTGGGGGAAAAACTGTTTTTT
NA,TRBV19,TRBJ2-7,NA,CASSRQVSSYEQYF,TGTGCCAGTAGTAGACAGGTGAGCTCCTACGAGCAGTACTTC
NA,TRBV5-1,TRBJ2-6,NA,CASSLLTGASSGANVLTF,TGCGCCAGCAGCTTACTGACAGGCGCTAGCTCTGGGGCCAACGTCCTGACTTTC
NA,TRBV6-5,TRBJ2-3,NA,CASRDSTDTQYF,TGTGCCAGCAGGGACTCCACAGATACGCAGTATTTT
TRBD2,TRBV27,TRBJ2-3,NA,CASSLRVGLAGEDTQYF,TGTGCCAGCAGTTTACGGGTAGGACTAGCGGGGGAAGATACGCAGTATTTT
NA,TRBV18,TRBJ1-2,NA,CASSPPAGPSAAVYGYTF,TGTGCCAGCTCACCACCCGCGGGCCCTAGTGCAGCCGTATATGGCTACACCTTC
NA,TRBV29-1,TRBJ1-1,few,CSVKTDRFAQAFF,TGCAGCGTCAAAACCGACAGGTTCGCGCAAGCTTTCTTT